This entry concerns a single T cell receptor beta chain. CDR3 size: 15 residues. Germline V gene data show CDR1 as SGHTA and CDR2 as FQGNSA. J lost 0 bases, V lost 0 bases, and 2 bases had no gene match. Assay: immunoSEQ multiplex PCR; the TCRdb copy retains only in-frame clones and omits some. The table records over 150,000 clones, around four fifths of them present only once. Seattle's cohort entered during active infection and was followed longitudinally. The data stem from a study of blood T cell repertoires in COVID-19. This clonotype was sampled from a woman between 65 and 79 years old with COVID-19, enrolled during active disease. What was sequenced was peripheral blood. The V gene is TRBV7-2, the J gene TRBJ2-7; 7 bases are shared with TRBD1. CDR3 in amino acids: CASSLATGSSYEQYF. The CDR3 DNA reads TGTGCCAGCAGCTTAGCGACAGGGAGCTCCTACGAGCAGTACTTC.